Below, 23 T cell receptor beta chains from the same sample are listed, as sequenced in a study of CD8 T cells in ankylosing spondylitis. TCRdb re-analysed the 5' RACE reads in MiXCR, keeping a single row per CDR3 protein. The profile covers approximately 250,000 distinct CDR3 sequences, with roughly a third appearing a single time and approximately 4.4% taken by the ten largest. The sequencing sample was made of blood, either unsorted or a sorted T cell fraction (not recorded which). The receptor set was obtained from a male donor with ankylosing spondylitis or in good health (not recorded which).

This clonotype was picked up a small number of times. The CDR3 loop reads CSARDQQFYEQYF. Written as DNA, the CDR3 is TGCAGTGCTAGAGATCAACAGTTCTACGAGCAGTACTTC. The chain combines TRBV20-1 with TRBJ2-7; D gene ambiguous. V lost 0 bases and J 3 bases, leaving 9 bases between the germline ends. The germline gives CDR1 DFQATT, CDR2 SNEGSKA (reference sequence). The CDR3 sequence is 13 residues long.

This clonotype was seen more than once but under ten times. The chain couples TRBV20-1 to TRBJ2-3; D unclear. Between the trimmed V and J ends, which lost 0 bases and 4 bases, there was a span of 11 bases. The CDR3 extends over 14 amino acids. The germline gives CDR1 DFQATT, CDR2 SNEGSKA (reference sequence). For the CDR3, the DNA is TGCAGTGCTAGAGATTTTTCCCAGCCAGATACGCAGTATTTT. Translated: CSARDFSQPDTQYF.

In this sample, this clonotype turned up a few times. The chain carries TRBV4-1 and TRBJ1-5; D is possibly TRBD1 (6 bases). Germline-derived CDR1 and CDR2 are MGHRA and YSYEKL. The CDR3 is 16 residues long. Trimming took off 1 base at V and 5 bases at J, with 15 bases between the two ends. The CDR3 spells CASSQVSTGWDQPQHF. CDR3 nucleotide sequence: TGCGCCAGCAGCCAAGTATCGACAGGTTGGGATCAGCCCCAGCATTTT.

This clonotype was found a few times. The chain is built from TRBV12-3 or TRBV12-4 and TRBJ1-2; unclear D gene. The length of the CDR3 is 12 residues. The ends were cut back, 3 bases at V and 8 bases at J, with 10 bases in the middle. DNA for the CDR3: TGTGCCAGCAGTTTTGGGTTTTTGGGCTACACCTTC. This sequence encodes CASSFGFLGYTF.

The rearrangement uses TRBV28 and TRBJ2-7; D may correspond to TRBD1 or TRBD2 (8 bases each). This CDR3 has 14 residues. Germline V CDR1 and CDR2: MDHEN, SYDVKM. Trimming pared 8 bases from V and 2 bases from J, leaving 16 bases between. The CDR3 loop reads CASLAGQATYEQYF. The CDR3 bases are TGTGCCAGCTTAGCGGGACAGGCGACCTACGAGCAGTACTTC.

This chain links TRBV3-1 with TRBJ2-7, with D uncertain. The CDR3 covers 14 residues. V lost 3 bases and J lost 0, with 9 bases in between. In germline, CDR1 is LGHDT, CDR2 YNNKEL (reference sequence). The CDR3, as DNA: TGTGCCAGCAGCCAGGGTCACAGCTCCTACGAGCAGTACTTC. Translation gives CASSQGHSSYEQYF.

V gene TRBV5-6 combines with J gene TRBJ2-7; D possibly uses TRBD1 or TRBD2 (5 bases each). The CDR3 is made up of 15 amino acids. Germline CDR1 SGHDT, CDR2 YYEEEE. Trimming removed 4 bases at V and 4 bases at J, with 18 bases between. The CDR3 loop is CASSVTGTEAYEQYF. The DNA of the CDR3 is TGTGCCAGCAGCGTAACCGGGACGGAAGCGTACGAGCAGTACTTC.

This chain joins TRBV7-6 and TRBJ2-4; D gene uncertain. V lost 3 bases and J 6 bases, leaving 15 bases between the germline ends. The CDR3 has 15 amino acids. Germline CDR1 is SGHVS and CDR2 is FNYEAQ. This chain's CDR3 is CASSLKARCRNIQYF. As DNA, the CDR3 is TGTGCCAGCAGCTTGAAAGCAAGGTGCAGAAACATTCAGTACTTC.

This clonotype was detected a few times. The chain has TRBV4-1 and TRBJ2-1; TRBD2 matches at 11 bases. Germline CDR1 is MGHRA and CDR2 is YSYEKL. V was clipped by 4 bases and J by 4 bases; unmatched bases: 3. This CDR3 spans 15 amino acids. DNA for the CDR3: TGCGCCAGCAGCCGCGGGACTAGCGGTTACAATGAGCAGTTCTTC. This codes for CASSRGTSGYNEQFF.

V gene TRBV4-1 combines with J gene TRBJ2-5; 12 bases agree with TRBD2. CDR3 length: 18 residues. V shed 4 bases, J shed 1 base, and the junction held 10 bases outside the gene matches. The germline V gene encodes CDR1 MGHRA and CDR2 YSYEKL. The CDR3 DNA reads TGCGCCAGCAGCCTCCTAGCGGGGGGGCCGATTTCCCAAGAGACCCAGTACTTC. Protein product: CASSLLAGGPISQETQYF.

The chain recombines TRBV20-1 with TRBJ2-3; 7 nucleotides match TRBD2. Per the germline V gene, CDR1 is DFQATT and CDR2 is SNEGSKA (reference sequence). Trimming took 6 bases from V and 2 from J; bases not matched to a gene: 8. The CDR3 spans 14 residues. Here the CDR3 DNA reads TGCAGTGCCCGGGGACTAAGCGTCACAGATACGCAGTATTTT. Translation gives CSARGLSVTDTQYF.

The table lists this clonotype with a few counts. This chain joins TRBV10-3 and TRBJ1-2, with 9 bases lining up with TRBD1. J lost 8 bases, V lost 5 bases, and 9 bases had no gene match. Germline V lookup: CDR1 ENHRY, CDR2 SYGVKD. This CDR3 region has 14 residues. CDR3: CAISYGQGPMGYTF. DNA for the CDR3: TGTGCCATCAGTTACGGACAGGGGCCCATGGGCTACACCTTC.

This clonotype was observed a handful of times. The V gene is TRBV12-3 or TRBV12-4, the J gene TRBJ2-3, with D hard to call. V lost 0 bases and J lost 5, with 6 bases in between. CDR3 size: 13 residues. The DNA for the CDR3 is TGTGCCAGCAGTTTAGCGAGTGGAGATACGCAGTATTTT. This codes for CASSLASGDTQYF.

V gene TRBV28 combines with J gene TRBJ2-7; D possibly corresponds to TRBD1 (6 bases). V dropped 4 bases and J dropped 4 bases, with 14 bases sitting between them. The germline gives CDR1 MDHEN, CDR2 SYDVKM. The CDR3 loop spans 14 amino acids. The CDR3 nucleotides read TGTGCCAGCAGTTCCTACAGGGTTGGGTACGAGCAGTACTTC. Translation: CASSSYRVGYEQYF. Full variable domain (remainder filled in from reference TRBV28 and TRBJ2-7): DVKVTQSSRYLVKRTGEKVFLECVQDMDHENMFWYRQDPGLGLRLIYFSYDVKMKEKGDIPEGYSVSREKKERFSLILESASTNQTSMYLCASSSYRVGYEQYFGPGTRLTVT.

The chain recombines TRBV5-4 with TRBJ2-5; D may be TRBD1 (5 bases). The V end lost 4 bases, the J end lost 2 bases, and 12 bases lay between the germline ends. Germline CDR1 reads SGHNT; CDR2 reads YYREEE (reference sequence). There are 14 residues in the CDR3. CDR3 sequence: CASSRRTRQETQYF. The DNA for the CDR3 is TGTGCCAGCAGCCGACGGACAAGACAAGAGACCCAGTACTTC.

The CDR3 region has the DNA TGTGCCAGCAGGCCTGGGGGTAATGGCTACACCTTC. Its protein product is CASRPGGNGYTF. The gene calls are TRBV12-3 or TRBV12-4 and TRBJ1-2; D might be TRBD1 (5 bases). The CDR3 is 12 residues long. V shed 6 bases and J shed 6 bases, with 11 bases lying between them.

In this sample, this clonotype turned up a few times. This chain links TRBV12-3 or TRBV12-4 with TRBJ2-7, with 7 bases that match TRBD2. The trim removed 8 bases at V and 0 bases at J, leaving 4 bases unmatched. The CDR3 has 13 amino acids. The CDR3 sequence: CASLGGNSYEQYF. In nucleotides, the CDR3 is TGTGCCAGCCTGGGAGGGAACTCCTACGAGCAGTACTTC.

The V call is TRBV10-3, the J call TRBJ2-5, with 7 bases identical to TRBD1. Germline CDR1 and CDR2: ENHRY and SYGVKD. The CDR3 sequence is 18 residues long. Trimming at V came to 4 bases and at J to 5 bases, leaving 19 bases not matched to a gene. The CDR3 nucleotides are TGTGCCATCAGTGGATTCGCCTGGGAGACAGGGAGTTTCGAGACCCAGTACTTC. Residues: CAISGFAWETGSFETQYF.

This clonotype was counted ten times or more. Here the CDR3 DNA reads TGCAGCGTTTGGGCAGATCGAGAGACCCAGTACTTC. It encodes CSVWADRETQYF. The V call is TRBV29-1, the J call TRBJ2-5, with unresolved D. Looked up from germline, CDR1 is SQVTM and CDR2 is ANQGSEA. The CDR3 consists of 12 residues. The V gene lost 5 bases and the J gene lost 4 bases, with 11 bases spanning the gap. Full variable domain (rest looked up from reference TRBV29-1 and TRBJ2-5): SAVISQKPSRDICQRGTSLTIQCQVDSQVTMMFWYRQQPGQSLTLIATANQGSEATYESGFVIDKFPISRPNLTFSTLTVSNMSPEDSSIYLCSVWADRETQYFGPGTRLLVL.

This clonotype was seen a handful of times. The chain couples TRBV10-3 to TRBJ1-5, with D possibly TRBD1 on 5 matching bases. The CDR3 loop spans 14 amino acids. Germline lookup yields CDR1 ENHRY and CDR2 SYGVKD. Trimming took 3 bases from V and 2 from J, leaving 8 bases between them. CDR3 nucleotides: TGTGCCATCAGTGAACAGGTTGGCAATCAGCCCCAGCATTTT. Translated, it gives CAISEQVGNQPQHF.

This clonotype appeared a few times. The V and J genes are TRBV20-1 and TRBJ1-2; 10 positions agree with TRBD1. The CDR3 is 14 amino acids. V lost 5 bases and J lost 2; bases outside the gene matches: 5. Germline CDR1 and CDR2: DFQATT and SNEGSKA (reference sequence). This chain's CDR3 is CSAYPGQGNYGYTF. The DNA of the CDR3 is TGCAGTGCTTATCCGGGACAGGGGAACTATGGCTACACCTTC.

This clonotype showed up just a few times. V usage is TRBV4-2 and J usage is TRBJ2-1, with 11 bases matching TRBD2. CDR3 length equals 15 residues. Per germline, CDR1 LGHNA and CDR2 YNFKEQ. Trimming took 3 bases from V and 2 from J; bases not matched to a gene: 0. In nucleotides, the CDR3 is TGTGCCAGCAGCCAGACTAGCGGGACCTACAATGAGCAGTTCTTC. This gives the protein CASSQTSGTYNEQFF.

This clonotype was observed a handful of times. V is TRBV27 and J is TRBJ2-5; TRBD1 matches 9 bases. V was clipped by 4 bases and J by 2 bases; unmatched bases: 8. The CDR3 sequence is 16 residues long. Germline values: CDR1 MNHEY, CDR2 SMNVEV (reference sequence). CDR3 coding DNA: TGTGCCAGCAGTTCCCGGGACAGGGTAAAACAAGAGACCCAGTACTTC. It translates to CASSSRDRVKQETQYF.